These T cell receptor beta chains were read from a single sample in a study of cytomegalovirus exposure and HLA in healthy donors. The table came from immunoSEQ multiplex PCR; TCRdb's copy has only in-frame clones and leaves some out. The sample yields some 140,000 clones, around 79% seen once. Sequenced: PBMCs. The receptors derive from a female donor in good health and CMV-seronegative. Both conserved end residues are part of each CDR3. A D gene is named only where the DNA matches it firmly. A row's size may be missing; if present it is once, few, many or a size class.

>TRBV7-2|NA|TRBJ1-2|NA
TGTGCCAGCAGCTTATTGGGCGGGCGCAGTAACTATGGCTACACCTTC
CASSLLGGRSNYGYTF
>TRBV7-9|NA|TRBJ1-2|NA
TGTGCCAGCAGCTTAGATCGGGAGGGCTACACCTTC
CASSLDREGYTF
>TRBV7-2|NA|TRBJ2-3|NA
TGTGCCAGCAGCTTAAGTACTTCTCCAGATACGCAGTATTTT
CASSLSTSPDTQYF
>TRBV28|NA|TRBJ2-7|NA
TGTGCCAGCAGTTATCCGGGCAGGGGCTACGAGCAGTACTTC
CASSYPGRGYEQYF
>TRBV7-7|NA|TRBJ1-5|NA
TGTGCTAGCAGCTTGGCCCTGGACTCGCCCCAGCATTTT
CASSLALDSPQHF
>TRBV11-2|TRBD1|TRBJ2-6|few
TGTGCCAGCAGTCCACGGCAGGGGGTAGCGTCTGGGGCCAACGTCCTGACTTTC
CASSPRQGVASGANVLTF
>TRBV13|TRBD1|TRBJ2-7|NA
TGTGCCAGCAGCCCAAACGACAGGGGTGTTTACGAGCAGTACTTC
CASSPNDRGVYEQYF
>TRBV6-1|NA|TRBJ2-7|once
TGTGCCACCCAATGGGGGCAGGGGAGCGAGCAGTACTTC
CATQWGQGSEQYF
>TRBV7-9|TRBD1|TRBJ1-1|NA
TGTGCCAGCAGCTTAGGGGAGGGACAGGGAAACACTGAAGCTTTCTTT
CASSLGEGQGNTEAFF
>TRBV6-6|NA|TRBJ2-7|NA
TGTGCCAGCAGTTACTCGGTACAGTACGAGCAGTACTTC
CASSYSVQYEQYF
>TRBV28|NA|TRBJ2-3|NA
TGTGCCAGCAGTTCCCCCTCCCCAGATACGCAGTATTTT
CASSSPSPDTQYF
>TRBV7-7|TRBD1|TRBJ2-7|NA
TGTGCTAGCAGCCCGGACAGGGCCTCCTACGAGCAGTACTTC
CASSPDRASYEQYF
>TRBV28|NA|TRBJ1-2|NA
TGTGCCACAGGCCTCCCGGATGGCTACACCTTC
CATGLPDGYTF
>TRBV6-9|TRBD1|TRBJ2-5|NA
TGTGCCAGCAGCCTGGACAGGGGCAGGGCAGAGACCCAGTACTTC
CASSLDRGRAETQYF
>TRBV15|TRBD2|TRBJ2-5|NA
TGTGCCACCAGCTTTCGGACTAGCGGGCTAGAGACCCAGTACTTC
CATSFRTSGLETQYF
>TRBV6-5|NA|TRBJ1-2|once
TGTGCCAGCAGTTACAGACAAGGCTATGGCTACACCTTC
CASSYRQGYGYTF
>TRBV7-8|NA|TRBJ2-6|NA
TGTGCCAGCAGCATTAGATCAGGGTCTGGGGCCAACGTCCTGACTTTC
CASSIRSGSGANVLTF
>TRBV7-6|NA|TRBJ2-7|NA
TGTGCCAGCAGCTTAGCGGGAGGTGGCGAGCAGTACTTC
CASSLAGGGEQYF
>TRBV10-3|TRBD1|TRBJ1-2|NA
TGTGCCTCCCGGACAGGGGCAACCTATGGCTACACCTTC
CASRTGATYGYTF
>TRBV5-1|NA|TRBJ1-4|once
TGCGCCAGCAGATTCGAGGGTCCAACTAATGAAAAACTGTTTTTT
CASRFEGPTNEKLFF
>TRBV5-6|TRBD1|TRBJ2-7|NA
TGTGCCAGCAGCTGGGGGACAGCCTACGAGCAGTACTTC
CASSWGTAYEQYF
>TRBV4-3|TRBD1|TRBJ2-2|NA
TGCGCCAGCAGCTTGGGACAGGGTGAAGACACCGGGGAGCTGTTTTTT
CASSLGQGEDTGELFF
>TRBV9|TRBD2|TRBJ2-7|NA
TGTGCCAGCAGCGTAGGGAGCGGGAGGCTAACCTACGAGCAGTACTTC
CASSVGSGRLTYEQYF
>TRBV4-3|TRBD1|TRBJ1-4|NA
TGCGCCAGCAGCCAAACACAGGGGTATGGTGAAAAACTGTTTTTT
CASSQTQGYGEKLFF
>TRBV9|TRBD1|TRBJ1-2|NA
TGTGCCAGCAGCGTCGTGGCAGGGGGCGGCTATGGCTACACCTTC
CASSVVAGGGYGYTF
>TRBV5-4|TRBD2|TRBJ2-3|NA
TGTGCCAGCAGTAACCCGACTAGCCCCGATACGCAGTATTTT
CASSNPTSPDTQYF
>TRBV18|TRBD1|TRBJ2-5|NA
TGTGCCAGCTCACCAGGGAGAGGGACAGGGGATTTATCGGGAGAGACCCAGTACTTC
CASSPGRGTGDLSGETQYF
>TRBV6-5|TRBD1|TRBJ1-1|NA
TGTGCCAGCAGTAAGAACAGGGGCGCTGAAGCTTTCTTT
CASSKNRGAEAFF
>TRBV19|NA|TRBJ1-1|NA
TGTGCCAGTAGTCCTCCAGGGTACACTGAAGCTTTCTTT
CASSPPGYTEAFF
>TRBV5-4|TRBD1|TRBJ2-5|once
TGCGCCAGCAGCACCGGCGGACAGGGGGGAGGAGAGACCCAGTACTTC
CASSTGGQGGGETQYF
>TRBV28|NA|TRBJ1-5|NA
TGTGCCAGTAGTAGCCCCCATGAGGATAGCAATCAGCCCCAGCATTTT
CASSSPHEDSNQPQHF
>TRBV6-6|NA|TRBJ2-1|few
TGTGCCAGCAGTTCTAGTGCCATGAATGAGCAGTTCTTC
CASSSSAMNEQFF
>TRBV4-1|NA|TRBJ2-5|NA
TGCGCCAGCAGCCAAAGGGGTTTGCGAGAGACCCAGTACTTC
CASSQRGLRETQYF
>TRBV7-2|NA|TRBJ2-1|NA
TGTGCCAGCAGCTTAGCCCTCTCCCCCCGGAATGAGCAGTTCTTC
CASSLALSPRNEQFF
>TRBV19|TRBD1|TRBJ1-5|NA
TGTGCCAGTAGTACGACAGGGGTCGGGGGACCGGGGCAGCCCCAGCATTTT
CASSTTGVGGPGQPQHF
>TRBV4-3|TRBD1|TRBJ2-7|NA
TGCGCCAGCAGCCAAGGCCGGGACAGGGTCCACGAGCAGTACTTC
CASSQGRDRVHEQYF
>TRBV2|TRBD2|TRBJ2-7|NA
TGTGCCAGCAGAAGGACTAGCGGGACCCGAGAGCAGTACTTC
CASRRTSGTREQYF
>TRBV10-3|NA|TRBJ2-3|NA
TGTGCCATCAGTGGGGGGGGCACAGATACGCAGTATTTT
CAISGGGTDTQYF
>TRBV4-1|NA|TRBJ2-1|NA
TGCGCCAGCAGCCGTCTTGTGGGTGCGGCTAGTAGGTACAATGAGCAGTTCTTC
CASSRLVGAASRYNEQFF
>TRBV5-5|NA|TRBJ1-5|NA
TGTGCCAGCAGCTTGTCCAGGGCTCAGCCCCAGCATTTT
CASSLSRAQPQHF
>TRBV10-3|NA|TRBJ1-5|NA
TGTGCCATCAGTGAGTCAAGACAGTCCGAAGGGCCCCAGCATTTT
CAISESRQSEGPQHF